Below are 10 T cell receptor beta chains sequenced from a single sample in a study of post-analysis software for immune sequencing data. Findings and limits, study-wide: Patients carried several TRBV segments more frequently than controls did, and TRBV5-6, TRBV5-1 and TRBV20-1 were among them.

cDNA libraries of TCR beta carried unique molecular identifiers. One entry per CDR3 protein, called by TCRdb with MiXCR from the PCR reads. The sample holds about 200,000 distinct CDR3 sequences; 29% are singletons and the top ten take 3% to 3.5%. Their recognized antigens are unknown. The sequencing input was blood. These receptor sequences come from a girl aged 2-17 years with multiple sclerosis.

The V and J genes are TRBV20-1 and TRBJ2-1; D not resolved. V was trimmed by 2 bases and J by 3 bases, leaving 17 bases between them. CDR3 length: 16 amino acids. Germline V gene data show CDR1 as DFQATT and CDR2 as SNEGSKA (reference sequence). CDR3 sequence (DNA): TGCAGTGCTAGATCCGGCGGTATGTCCCTCTACAATGAGCAGTTCTTC. This translates into CSARSGGMSLYNEQFF.

This clonotype came up a few times. This chain uses TRBV15 with TRBJ1-4; 7 positions agree with TRBD1. After removal of 2 bases from V and 5 bases from J, the junction contained 5 bases not matched to a gene. The germline gives CDR1 LNHNV, CDR2 YYDKDF (reference sequence). The CDR3 has 15 residues. CDR3 in DNA: TGTGCCACCAGCAGATCCGGGACAGCGAATGAAAAACTGTTTTTT. This codes for CATSRSGTANEKLFF.

This clonotype showed up many times. This chain connects TRBV5-1 to TRBJ2-1; TRBD1 agrees at 7 bases. Losses at the gene ends were 4 bases for V and 0 bases for J; bases not matched to a gene: 4. CDR1 SGHRS and CDR2 YFSETQ come from the germline V gene. The CDR3 length is 15 residues. The CDR3 spells CASSPQGSSYNEQFF. In DNA form, the CDR3 reads TGCGCCAGCAGCCCACAGGGGAGCTCCTACAATGAGCAGTTCTTC.

This clonotype appeared a few times. The chain combines TRBV7-2 with TRBJ1-6; the D gene is possibly TRBD1 (5 bases). Germline loops: CDR1 SGHTA, CDR2 FQGNSA. The CDR3 loop spans 16 amino acids. Trimming removed 1 base at V and 6 bases at J, with 13 bases between. The DNA of the CDR3 is TGTGCCAGCAGCTTAGGGGCCTCGGGGACTAATTCACCCCTCCACTTT. Its protein product is CASSLGASGTNSPLHF.

The rearrangement joins TRBV2 to TRBJ2-1; possibly TRBD1 or TRBD2 for D (5 bases each). Germline V lookup: CDR1 SNHLY, CDR2 FYNNEI. The CDR3 covers 13 residues. V was shortened by 3 bases and J by 8 bases, with 11 bases between the two germline ends. The CDR3: CASSEMKGHEQFF. In DNA, the CDR3 is TGTGCCAGCAGTGAGATGAAGGGACATGAGCAGTTCTTC. Supplemented by reference TRBV2 and TRBJ2-1, the full variable domain reads EPEVTQTPSHQVTQMGQEVILRCVPISNHLYFYWYRQILGQKVEFLVSFYNNEISEKSEIFDDQFSVERPDGSNFTLKIRSTKLEDSAMYFCASSEMKGHEQFFGPGTRLTVL.

Only a few counts were recorded for this clonotype. The V gene is TRBV27, the J gene TRBJ2-5, with D perhaps matching TRBD1 (6 bases). Germline values: CDR1 MNHEY, CDR2 SMNVEV (reference sequence). The CDR3 spans 15 residues. V gave up 5 bases and J gave up 1 base, with 14 bases separating them. DNA of the CDR3: TGTGCCAGCAGTGCCACAACAGGGTCCCAAGAGACCCAGTACTTC. Amino acid sequence: CASSATTGSQETQYF.

This clonotype was recorded at least ten times. The chain combines TRBV15 with TRBJ2-7; D perhaps matches TRBD1 (5 bases). Trimming stripped 3 bases from V and 1 base from J, with 7 bases between. CDR3 length: 13 amino acids. In germline, CDR1 is LNHNV, CDR2 YYDKDF (reference sequence). CDR3 nucleotide sequence: TGTGCCACCAGCAGGGACAAGTCCTACGAGCAGTACTTC. This codes for CATSRDKSYEQYF.

In regard to this clonotype: An end of the junction does not agree with germline; a read error may underlie this. The V gene is TRBV5-1, the J gene TRBJ1-1; TRBD1 is a possible D gene (6 bases). The CDR3 totals 14 residues. Germline V gene data show CDR1 as SGHRS and CDR2 as YFSETQ. This CDR3 is CAGRVGAANTEAFF. The DNA of the CDR3 is TGCGCCGGCAGAGTGGGGGCAGCGAACACTGAAGCTTTCTTT.

This clonotype was observed at least ten times. V is TRBV12-3 or TRBV12-4 and J is TRBJ2-7; 8 bases align to TRBD2. The CDR3 is made up of 15 amino acids. V was pared by 7 bases and J by 2 bases, with 10 bases of the junction left unmatched. The CDR3 reads CASTPGLVSPYEQYF. The CDR3 nucleotides read TGTGCCAGCACCCCGGGACTAGTTTCCCCCTACGAGCAGTACTTC.

About this clonotype: Germline is not matched at one junction end, which may reflect a read error. The chain carries TRBV29-1 and TRBJ1-1; 7 nucleotides agree with TRBD1. The length of the CDR3 is 14 residues. Germline V gene data show CDR1 as SQVTM and CDR2 as ANQGSEA. CDR3 bases: TGCAGAGCGACCGTCGGGACAGAGAACACTAAAGCTTTCTTT. Translation: CRATVGTENTKAFF. Supplemented by reference TRBV29-1 and TRBJ1-1, the full variable domain reads SAVISQKPSRDICQRGTSLTIQCQVDSQVTMMFWYRQQPGQSLTLIATANQGSEATYESGFVIDKFPISRPNLTFSTLTVSNMSPEDSSIYLCRATVGTENTKAFFGQGTRLTVV.